The clone carrying this TCR beta chain was counted ten times or more. The V gene's germline CDR1 is SGHDN and CDR2 FVKESK. J was trimmed by 4 bases and V by 5 bases; bases with no gene match: 10. The CDR3 totals 15 residues. This record comes from a study of human T cells and chemical hapten exposure. Study context: Upper inner arm skin measuring roughly 2 cm by roughly 2 cm received 2% DPC for sensitization. Variability of per-sample TCR yields stemmed mainly from small differences in pooled library volume.

Described time point: patch test 2, 6 weeks after DPC sensitization. The treatment denotes: therapeutic diphenylcyclopropenone sensitization with weekly scalp DPC. Blood draws came first, before each patch test. Per the authors' pipeline: TCRs per sample had a median of about 100,000 and ranged from 23,224 to 690,600. TCRdb analysed the RACE reads with MiXCR anew, one entry per CDR3 protein. TCRdb, not the authors, supplied the V and J calls. The table lists tens of thousands of distinct CDR3 sequences, about 9.8% of them singletons. This TCR came from a woman aged 40 to 49 with alopecia areata. Some clones in this sample may be carry-over from other donors' samples. The V call is TRBV14, the J call TRBJ2-5, with 7 bases identical to TRBD2. The sequences come from whole blood, collected in connection with sensitization to the hapten diphenylcyclopropenone (DPC). CDR3 loop: CASSARTGGPETQYF. CDR3 DNA sequence: TGTGCCAGCAGCGCGAGGACGGGGGGACCAGAGACCCAGTACTTC.